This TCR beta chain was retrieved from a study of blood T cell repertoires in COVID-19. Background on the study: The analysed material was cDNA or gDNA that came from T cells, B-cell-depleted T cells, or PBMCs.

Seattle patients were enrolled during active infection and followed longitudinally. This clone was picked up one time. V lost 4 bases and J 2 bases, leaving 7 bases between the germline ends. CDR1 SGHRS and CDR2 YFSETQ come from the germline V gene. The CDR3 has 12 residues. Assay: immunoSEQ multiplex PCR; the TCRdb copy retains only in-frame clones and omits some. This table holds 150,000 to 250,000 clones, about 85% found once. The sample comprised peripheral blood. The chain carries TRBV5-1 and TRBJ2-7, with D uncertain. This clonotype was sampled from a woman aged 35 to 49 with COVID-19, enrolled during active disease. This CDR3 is CASSLPAYEQYF. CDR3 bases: TGCGCCAGCAGCCTACCGGCCTACGAGCAGTACTTC.